These 30 T cell receptor beta chains were all obtained from the same sample, sequenced in a study of T cell responses to AZD1222 COVID-19 vaccine. Produced via immunoSEQ multiplex PCR; TCRdb's table is partial and in-frame only. The sample has around 89,000 clones, roughly 93% seen once. Sequences were derived from peripheral blood, sampled on day 0 of AZD1222 vaccination. Every receptor here comes from an adult in good health.

The chain is built from TRBV5-5 and TRBJ1-5; possible D gene TRBD1, 6 bases. Trimming pared 4 bases from V and 6 bases from J, leaving 11 bases between. Germline V lookup: CDR1 SGHKS, CDR2 YYEKEE (reference sequence). The CDR3 contains 13 residues. The chain's CDR3 is CASSPRDIQPQHF. CDR3 DNA sequence: TGTGCCAGCAGCCCCCGGGACATTCAGCCCCAGCATTTT. The full variable domain, in which reference TRBV5-5 and TRBJ1-5 provide the parts outside the CDR3, is DAGVTQSPTHLIKTRGQQVTLRCSPISGHKSVSWYQQVLGQGPQFIFQYYEKEERGRGNFPDRFSARQFPNYSSELNVNALLLGDSALYLCASSPRDIQPQHFGDGTRLSIL.

The chain uses TRBV7-3 and TRBJ2-1, with TRBD1 matching 7 bases. The CDR3 loop spans 12 amino acids. Germline V gene sequence: CDR1 SGHTA, CDR2 FQGTGA. The V and J ends lost 5 bases and 8 bases, in that order; junction bases with no gene match: 3. CDR3 bases: TGTGCCAGCAGCCGGGACAGCCATGAGCAGTTCTTC. Amino acids: CASSRDSHEQFF.

This clone was detected only once. The rearrangement uses TRBV19 and TRBJ1-5, with 7 bases lining up with TRBD1. Trimming took 8 bases from V and 6 from J; bases not matched to a gene: 10. The CDR3 is 14 amino acids. Germline-derived CDR1 and CDR2 are LNHDA and SQIVND (reference sequence). The CDR3 region has the DNA TGTGCCAGTTGCCCCGGGACAGTTCTTCAGCCCCAGCATTTT. Translating gives CASCPGTVLQPQHF.

The chain combines TRBV28 with TRBJ1-2; the D gene is possibly TRBD1 (5 bases). V shed 2 bases and J shed 1 base, with 14 bases lying between them. Germline CDR1 and CDR2: MDHEN and SYDVKM. The CDR3 has 16 amino acids. The chain's CDR3 is CASSLGDLGFNYGYTF. In DNA form, the CDR3 reads TGTGCCAGCAGTTTAGGGGACTTGGGCTTTAACTATGGCTACACCTTC.

J is TRBJ1-3 and V is TRBV27; maybe TRBD1 (6 bases). With 7 bases removed from V and 1 base from J, the gap between germline ends came to 14 bases. CDR3 size: 15 residues. The germline V gene has CDR1 MNHEY and CDR2 SMNVEV (reference sequence). The CDR3 sequence: CASKDSPYSGNTIYF. The CDR3 region has the DNA TGTGCCAGCAAGGACAGTCCCTATTCTGGAAACACCATATATTTT.

This chain joins TRBV29-1 and TRBJ2-5, with 8 positions matching TRBD2. Germline loops: CDR1 SQVTM, CDR2 ANQGSEA. The ends lost 5 bases at V and 1 base at J; junction bases unmatched: 3. The CDR3 runs to 13 residues. The CDR3 DNA is TGCAGCGTTCAAACTAGCGGCCAAGAGACCCAGTACTTC. It codes for CSVQTSGQETQYF.

This chain joins TRBV19 and TRBJ1-6; TRBD1 matches at 8 bases. This CDR3 has 14 amino acids. Germline V CDR1 and CDR2: LNHDA, SQIVND (reference sequence). V trimming: 4 bases; J trimming: 7 bases; junction bases outside the gene matches: 3. Here the CDR3 reads CASSTAGGNSPLHF. As DNA, the CDR3 is TGTGCCAGTAGTACCGCAGGGGGCAATTCACCCCTCCACTTT.

J is TRBJ2-3 and V is TRBV7-3, with TRBD2 identical over 10 bases. CDR1 is SGHTA, CDR2 FQGTGA, per germline. V gave up 5 bases and J gave up 2 bases; unmatched junction bases: 4. CDR3 length equals 15 residues. CDR3 sequence reads: CASSRLAGFTDTQYF. The CDR3 region has the DNA TGTGCCAGCAGCCGACTAGCGGGTTTCACAGATACGCAGTATTTT.

V and J are TRBV2 and TRBJ2-1, with TRBD2 matching 14 bases. The germline V gene has CDR1 SNHLY and CDR2 FYNNEI. The CDR3 is 14 amino acids. V lost 6 bases, J lost 9 bases, and 4 bases stayed unmatched. The CDR3 here is CASRLTSGGGEQFF. The CDR3 DNA sequence: TGTGCCAGCAGGCTGACTAGCGGGGGGGGTGAGCAGTTCTTC.

A few counts support this clone. The chain recombines TRBV19 with TRBJ1-5, with TRBD1 matching 7 bases. CDR1 LNHDA and CDR2 SQIVND come from the germline V gene (reference sequence). There are 15 residues in the CDR3. Trimming cost V 8 bases and J 0 bases; bases outside gene matches: 7. CDR3 sequence (DNA): TGTGCCAGTCCACGGACAGGCAATAGCAATCAGCCCCAGCATTTT. Translating it yields CASPRTGNSNQPQHF.

CDR3 nucleotide sequence: TGTGCCAGCAGTTTACGGGGGCAAGAGACCCAGTACTTC. This codes for CASSLRGQETQYF. The rearrangement links TRBV6-5 to TRBJ2-5, with a possible D match to TRBD2 (6 bases). Deletions cut 4 bases from V and 2 bases from J, with 8 bases between. Germline loops: CDR1 MNHEY, CDR2 SVGAGI. The CDR3 sequence is 13 residues long.

This rearrangement joins TRBV7-2 to TRBJ2-3; 7 positions agree with TRBD2. Germline-derived CDR1 and CDR2 are SGHTA and FQGNSA. V was clipped by 2 bases and J by 2 bases; unmatched bases: 4. The CDR3 covers 15 residues. The CDR3, as DNA: TGTGCCAGCAGCTTAAGAAGCGGGGTCACAGATACGCAGTATTTT. This codes for CASSLRSGVTDTQYF.

The chain combines TRBV6-2 or TRBV6-3 with TRBJ2-2; D possibly uses TRBD1 or TRBD2 (6 bases each). The germline CDR1 and CDR2 sequences are MNHEY and SVGEGT. The length of the CDR3 is 17 residues. Trimming cost V 2 bases and J 6 bases, with 19 bases left between them. The chain's CDR3 is CASSYPEGEVTAGELFF. The DNA for the CDR3 is TGTGCCAGCAGTTACCCAGAGGGGGAGGTAACGGCCGGGGAGCTGTTTTTT.

This clone was recorded once. V and J are TRBV19 and TRBJ2-2, with D possibly matching TRBD1 (6 bases). V lost 1 base and J lost 3, with 18 bases in between. CDR3 length equals 18 residues. Per the germline V gene, CDR1 is LNHDA and CDR2 is SQIVND (reference sequence). The CDR3 loop reads CASSIVGWGQTDTGELFF. The CDR3 region has the DNA TGTGCCAGTAGTATAGTAGGTTGGGGACAAACGGACACCGGGGAGCTGTTTTTT.

The V gene is TRBV19, the J gene TRBJ1-1, with TRBD1 matching over 7 bases. The germline gives CDR1 LNHDA, CDR2 SQIVND (reference sequence). V shed 6 bases, J shed 2 bases, and the junction held 6 bases outside the gene matches. The CDR3 has 14 residues. CDR3 region: CASSWDSPNTEAFF. Written as DNA, the CDR3 is TGTGCCAGTAGCTGGGACAGCCCTAACACTGAAGCTTTCTTT.

The chain combines TRBV6-2 or TRBV6-3 with TRBJ2-5; D gene uncertain. Trimming took 5 bases from V and 5 from J, leaving 9 bases between them. The CDR3 sequence is 12 residues long. Germline CDR1 is MNHEY and CDR2 is SVGEGT. In nucleotides, the CDR3 is TGTGCCAGCAGTGAGGCCCGGGAGACCCAGTACTTC. It translates to CASSEARETQYF.

This clone was counted between two and nine times. This rearrangement joins TRBV6-5 to TRBJ1-2; D is uncertain. Germline CDR1 MNHEY, CDR2 SVGAGI. The CDR3 consists of 15 residues. Trimming shortened V by 0 bases and J by 4 bases, and 12 bases separated the two germline ends. The chain's CDR3 is CASSYSRAGSYGYTF. The CDR3 nucleotides are TGTGCCAGCAGTTACTCGAGGGCAGGCTCCTATGGCTACACCTTC.

This clone has a handful of counts. This CDR3 reads CASSRSGGQGPEETQYF. The CDR3 bases are TGTGCCAGCAGCCGAAGCGGGGGACAGGGACCTGAGGAGACCCAGTACTTC. The chain couples TRBV11-2 to TRBJ2-5, with TRBD1 as a possible D gene (9 bases). V was trimmed by 5 bases and J by 5 bases, leaving 24 bases between them. The length of the CDR3 is 17 residues. CDR1 SGHAT and CDR2 FQNNGV come from the germline V gene.

CDR3 sequence (DNA): TGTGCCACCCCGGCCGGACGCCCGAACACCGGGGAGCTGTTTTTT. Amino acid sequence: CATPAGRPNTGELFF. This rearrangement joins TRBV6-5 to TRBJ2-2; D unresolved. Germline loops: CDR1 MNHEY, CDR2 SVGAGI. The CDR3 has 15 residues. V dropped 10 bases and J dropped 0 bases, with 15 bases sitting between them.

This clone appeared a single time. The rearrangement links TRBV7-2 to TRBJ2-1; a possible D gene is TRBD1 (7 bases). Trimming took 10 bases from V and 8 from J, leaving 21 bases between them. CDR3 length: 14 residues. Looked up from germline, CDR1 is SGHTA and CDR2 is FQGNSA. CDR3 bases: TGTGCCACCAACCAAGGTGGAGGGGGCCATGAGCAGTTCTTC. This translates into CATNQGGGGHEQFF.

This clone has a single count. This chain uses TRBV6-1 with TRBJ1-6; D remains ambiguous. Per germline, CDR1 MNHNS and CDR2 SASEGT. This CDR3 comprises 15 residues. The V end was cut by 0 bases, the J end by 10 bases, with 13 bases between. DNA of the CDR3: TGTGCCAGCAGTGAAGCTAGGGTGGCTCGGTCACCCCTCCACTTT. Residues: CASSEARVARSPLHF.

This clone was seen a few times. V is TRBV19 and J is TRBJ1-5; possibly TRBD1 for D (5 bases). The CDR3 extends over 16 amino acids. Trimming left V 4 bases short and J 4 bases short, with 17 bases between. The germline V gene encodes CDR1 LNHDA and CDR2 SQIVND (reference sequence). This CDR3 is CASSRGEGRGNQPQHF. The CDR3 DNA sequence: TGTGCCAGTAGTAGGGGGGAGGGCCGAGGGAATCAGCCCCAGCATTTT. The entire variable domain, with the rest obtained from reference TRBV19 and TRBJ1-5, is as follows: DGGITQSPKYLFRKEGQNVTLSCEQNLNHDAMYWYRQDPGQGLRLIYYSQIVNDFQKGDIAEGYSVSREKKESFPLTVTSAQKNPTAFYLCASSRGEGRGNQPQHFGDGTRLSIL.

J is TRBJ2-7 and V is TRBV6-2 or TRBV6-3; the D gene is possibly TRBD2 (5 bases). Germline V lookup: CDR1 MNHEY, CDR2 SVGEGT. V shed 5 bases and J shed 5 bases, with 16 bases lying between them. The CDR3 has 14 residues. CDR3 in amino acids: CASSRSGGRDEQYF. The CDR3 DNA sequence: TGTGCCAGCAGTCGTTCGGGTGGGCGGGACGAGCAGTACTTC.

The V gene is TRBV7-3, the J gene TRBJ1-5; 9 bases align to TRBD1. V gave up 5 bases and J gave up 6 bases; unmatched junction bases: 5. The CDR3 extends over 14 amino acids. Germline V lookup: CDR1 SGHTA, CDR2 FQGTGA. The CDR3 is CASSRTGVGQPQHF. CDR3 in DNA: TGTGCCAGCAGCCGGACAGGGGTAGGTCAGCCCCAGCATTTT.

The genes are TRBV3-1 (or the pseudogene TRBV3-2) and TRBJ2-7, with 8 bases aligning to TRBD2. Germline CDR1 LGHDT, CDR2 YNNKEL (reference sequence). Trimming at V came to 4 bases and at J to 4 bases, leaving 18 bases not matched to a gene. The CDR3 totals 18 residues. This CDR3 reads CASSPLGWTGGADYEQYF. CDR3 nucleotides: TGTGCCAGCAGCCCCCTAGGGTGGACCGGGGGGGCGGATTACGAGCAGTACTTC.

The chain has TRBV19 and TRBJ2-3; D is uncertain. The ends were cut back, 5 bases at V and 2 bases at J, with 11 bases in the middle. Germline lookup yields CDR1 LNHDA and CDR2 SQIVND (reference sequence). The CDR3 is made up of 14 amino acids. The CDR3 here is CASSFGPLTDTQYF. DNA of the CDR3: TGTGCCAGTAGTTTCGGGCCTCTCACAGATACGCAGTATTTT. The complete variable domain, with remaining parts taken from reference TRBV19 and TRBJ2-3, reads DGGITQSPKYLFRKEGQNVTLSCEQNLNHDAMYWYRQDPGQGLRLIYYSQIVNDFQKGDIAEGYSVSREKKESFPLTVTSAQKNPTAFYLCASSFGPLTDTQYFGPGTRLTVL.

This clone was counted between two and nine times. The V and J genes are TRBV19 and TRBJ1-5, with TRBD1 matching over 8 bases. The CDR3 runs 15 residues. The J segment lost 3 bases and the V segment lost 5 bases, leaving 6 bases of the junction unmatched. Germline V CDR1 and CDR2: LNHDA, SQIVND (reference sequence). The CDR3 is CASSQDRGLNQPQHF. CDR3 in DNA: TGTGCCAGTAGTCAAGACAGGGGCCTCAATCAGCCCCAGCATTTT.

This clone was observed a handful of times. J is TRBJ2-7 and V is TRBV14; D is possibly TRBD1 (5 bases). CDR3 length equals 14 residues. Trimming stripped 1 base from V and 6 bases from J, with 13 bases between. The germline CDR1 and CDR2 sequences are SGHDN and FVKESK. CDR3 bases: TGTGCCAGCAGCCAAGGGAAGGGGCTGGGCGAGCAGTACTTC. Residues: CASSQGKGLGEQYF.

The chain combines TRBV6-4 with TRBJ1-5, with TRBD1 as a possible D gene (5 bases). This CDR3 has 17 amino acids. Between the trimmed V and J ends, which lost 4 bases and 1 base, there was a span of 17 bases. CDR1 is MRHNA, CDR2 SNTAGT, per germline. The CDR3 is CASSVSQGRQSNQPQHF. For the CDR3, the DNA is TGTGCCAGCAGTGTATCCCAGGGCCGACAAAGCAATCAGCCCCAGCATTTT.

In DNA, the CDR3 is TGTGCCAGCAGCTTGAGTTCTGGTGGAAACACCATATATTTT. Amino acids: CASSLSSGGNTIYF. The V call is TRBV5-4, the J call TRBJ1-3; D is undetermined. The CDR3 consists of 14 residues. The germline gives CDR1 SGHNT, CDR2 YYREEE (reference sequence). Trimming shortened V by 1 base and J by 3 bases, and 8 bases separated the two germline ends.